Sequencing of this T cell receptor (beta chain) was carried out in a study of T cells in Graves' hyperthyroidism and ophthalmopathy (dated by TCRdb to between 2017 and 2020). For context, the study as a whole: Peripheral blood samples were taken at the time of initial diagnosis, prior to any treatment. A discovery cohort of around 100 patients, about 43 with Graves' ophthalmopathy and approximately 57 with stable Graves' hyperthyroidism, was used to find distinguishing TCR V-J signatures. In roughly six Graves' hyperthyroidism patients, the study also compared T-cell repertoires from thyroid tissue with T-cell repertoires from blood. Following sampling, methimazole starting at 30 mg daily was given to hyperthyroidism patients, and high-dose intravenous methylprednisolone was given to ophthalmopathy patients. An independent validation cohort of 18 to 20 hyperthyroidism patients and about 15 patients who later progressed to ophthalmopathy tested prospective prediction of ophthalmopathy. The paper describes TCR Vbeta CDR3 sequencing of 135 peripheral blood samples, made up of under 50 ophthalmopathy patients, 70 to 75 hyperthyroidism patients and roughly 17 progressor patients. The approximately 100 discovery patients were randomly split 7:3 into training and test sets.

CDR1 and CDR2, per the germline V gene, are SGHRS and YFSETQ. V and J lose 4 bases and 5 bases, and a span of 9 bases separates them. The CDR3 numbers 13 residues from cysteine through phenylalanine. The retained sequence is limited to the CDR3, 39 bases, with the frame set at the first base. The TCR beta CDR3 regions were amplified from the RNA transcripts. For the first round of RT-PCR on the TCR CDR3, the HTBI primer set was used together with the Qiagen OneStep RT-PCR kit. Libraries were constructed in a second round of multiplex PCR, after which size selection and purification were carried out. Libraries were sequenced paired-end with 100 bp reads on an Illumina HiSeq2000. In the authors' own workflow: SOAPnuke was used to process the raw data, with reads discarded if the reads contained adapters or uncalled bases, had a mean Phred below 15, or lacked an exact constant-primer or identifier match. High-quality paired reads were merged with COPE v1.2.5, and unique nucleotide sequences were defined as clonotypes. MiTCR v1.1 was used to align the clonotypes against IMGT TRBV, TRBD and TRBJ reference segments. The analysis included only V-J combinations with a frequency above 0.0001, which together covered around 99% of the repertoires. The TCS score was defined as F50 (clonal expansion) divided by E x V (chaos), with BLOSUM62-based TCRdist calculated between CDR3 peptides within each V-J. Welch's t-statistics and random forest reduced 500 to 550 V-J features to around 14, which were used in a naive Bayes classifier (R e1071). TCRdb cleaned the public reads at Q25 with fastp, built clones with MiXCR and kept in-frame beta chains. Every CDR3 protein is listed once, alongside the most common genes and DNA of its rows. The V and J calls were determined by TCRdb, not by the authors. The sample contains a few hundred thousand distinct CDR3 sequences, roughly 18% of them found a single time. Of the sample, 40% falls within the top ten clones.

The research as a whole found: During validation, the model predicted progression to ophthalmopathy a median of roughly six months ahead of onset, with around 65% sensitivity and less than 85% specificity. In cross-validation, a model built on a 13 V-J signature told ophthalmopathy apart from stable hyperthyroidism with just under 90% sensitivity and about 81% specificity, and in testing the same model reached 80%/75%. No statistical method was used to fix the sample size in advance, and group allocation was not hidden from the investigators. Most expanded thyroid clonotypes (frequency above 0.001) were also detected in blood, suggesting blood repertoires may reflect thyroid immune responses.

This clonotype showed up just a few times. No antigen is known for it. No clone much larger than this one lies a single base away; base qualities are absent. Moderately to severely active disease, a Clinical Activity Score of at least 3, a NOSPECS grade of at least 4, and a duration under 3 months were present in ophthalmopathy patients. Patients with uncontrolled infections, other autoimmune diseases, pregnancy or lactation were excluded. Clinical symptoms, serum thyroxine and TRAb, thyroid ultrasound, and orbital computed tomography formed the basis for the diagnoses. PBMCs were separated from around 9.1 ml of fresh peripheral blood using Ficoll-Paque density gradient centrifugation. Trizol reagent was used to extract total RNA, and RNA quality was then checked on an Agilent 2100 Bioanalyzer.

The specimen sequenced was blood. The chain joins TRBV5-1 to TRBJ2-2; the D gene identity is not certain. This clonotype was obtained from a man aged 18 to 30 with Graves' ophthalmopathy. The DNA is as follows: TGCGCCAGCAGCGGTATGAGTACCGGGGAGCTGTTTTTT. It translates to CASSGMSTGELFF.